These T cell receptor beta chains were read from a single sample in a study of blood T cell repertoires in COVID-19. Some clones are missing from TCRdb's copy, which holds only in-frame ones; the method was immunoSEQ multiplex PCR. Of roughly 290,000 clones listed, 87% are singletons. Sequencing was performed on peripheral blood. The receptors originated from a woman between 45 and 60 years old who had recovered from COVID-19. Each CDR3 is given with its conserved first and last residue. A D gene is named only where the DNA matches it firmly.

CDR3 length | J gene | D gene | V gene | CDR3 protein
13 | TRBJ2-3 | . | TRBV7-2 | CASSSQGSDTQYF
14 | TRBJ1-1 | . | TRBV6-1 | CASSRKAGNQKAFF
14 | TRBJ2-1 | . | TRBV27 | CASSLRRGVNEQFF
16 | TRBJ1-5 | . | TRBV28 | CASSPMNWYSNQPQHF
15 | TRBJ2-5 | TRBD2 | TRBV2 | CASSLARGGQETQYF
16 | TRBJ2-5 | TRBD1 | TRBV19 | CASSSLQGAILETQYF
14 | TRBJ1-4 | . | TRBV9 | CASSVAGGGEKLFF
16 | TRBJ2-1 | TRBD2 | TRBV5-1 | CASSWGSGLLRNEQFF
13 | TRBJ1-5 | . | TRBV5-4 | CASRAELDQPQHF
15 | TRBJ1-2 | TRBD1 | TRBV4-3 | CASSPSGDSVAGYTF
15 | TRBJ1-2 | TRBD1 | TRBV3-1/TRBV3-2 | CASSQGTGDDYGYTF
14 | TRBJ1-5 | . | TRBV3-1/TRBV3-2 | CASSPISSNQPQHF
14 | TRBJ2-1 | . | TRBV7-2 | CASSLSPTRNEQFF
17 | TRBJ1-5 | . | TRBV28 | CASSLHRPAGGNQPQHF
14 | TRBJ2-2 | . | TRBV19 | CASRAGYYTGELFF
11 | TRBJ2-7 | . | TRBV6-5 | CASSYGQGQYF
16 | TRBJ2-3 | . | TRBV3-1/TRBV3-2 | CASSQVGRTSTDTQYF
17 | TRBJ2-5 | TRBD2 | TRBV24-1 | CATSDLGSSGTGETQYF
17 | TRBJ2-1 | TRBD2 | TRBV18 | CASSPPRSGLAVNEQFF
15 | TRBJ1-4 | TRBD1 | TRBV19 | CASSLSDRGGEKLFF
17 | TRBJ1-1 | TRBD1 | TRBV19 | CASSIDRGVTGVAEAFF
18 | TRBJ2-1 | TRBD2 | TRBV27 | CASSPRGGGRFTYNEQFF
13 | TRBJ2-5 | . | TRBV5-1 | CASSFKGKETQYF
15 | TRBJ1-4 | . | TRBV5-6 | CASSAGEITNEKLFF
15 | TRBJ1-1 | . | TRBV7-2 | CASSLALGEGTEAFF
15 | TRBJ1-6 | . | TRBV5-5 | CASSEYRRDNSPLHF